This TCR beta chain was retrieved from a study of blood T cell repertoires in COVID-19. At the level of the study: T cells, B-cell-depleted T cells, or PBMCs provided the cDNA or gDNA that served as material.

The table came from immunoSEQ multiplex PCR; TCRdb's copy has only in-frame clones and leaves some out. The sample holds 100,000 to 130,000 clones; about 87% are singletons and the top ten take 5.5% to 8%. Trimming removed 5 bases at V and 9 bases at J, with 16 bases between. The CDR3 is 13 residues long. Germline V lookup: CDR1 SGHVS, CDR2 FNYEAQ. This clone was observed a few times. The sequencing input was peripheral blood. J is TRBJ1-1 and V is TRBV7-6, with D perhaps TRBD1 (6 bases). This TCR came from a man over 45 with active or convalescent COVID-19. The CDR3 bases are TGTGCCAGCAGCGGATACCGGGACAATAAAGCTTTCTTT. This codes for CASSGYRDNKAFF.